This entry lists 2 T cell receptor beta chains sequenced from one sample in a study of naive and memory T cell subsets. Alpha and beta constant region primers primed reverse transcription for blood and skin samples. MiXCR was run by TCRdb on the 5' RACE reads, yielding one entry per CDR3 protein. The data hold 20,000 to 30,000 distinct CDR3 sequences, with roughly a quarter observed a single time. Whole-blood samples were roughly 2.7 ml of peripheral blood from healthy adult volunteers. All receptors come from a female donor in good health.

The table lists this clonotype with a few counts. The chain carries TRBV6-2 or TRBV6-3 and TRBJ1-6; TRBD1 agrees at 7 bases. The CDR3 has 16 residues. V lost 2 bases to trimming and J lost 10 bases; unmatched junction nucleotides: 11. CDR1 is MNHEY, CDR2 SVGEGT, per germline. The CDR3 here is CASSYPGTDLWSPLHF. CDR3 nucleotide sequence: TGTGCCAGCAGTTACCCAGGGACAGACCTCTGGTCACCCCTCCACTTT.

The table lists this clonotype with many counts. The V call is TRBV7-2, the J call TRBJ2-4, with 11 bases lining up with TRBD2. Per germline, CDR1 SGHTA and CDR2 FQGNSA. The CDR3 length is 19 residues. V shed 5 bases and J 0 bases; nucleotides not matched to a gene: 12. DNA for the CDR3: TGTGCCAGCAGCCCTAGAGTACTAGCGGGGGAATTAGCCAAAAACATTCAGTACTTC. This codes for CASSPRVLAGELAKNIQYF. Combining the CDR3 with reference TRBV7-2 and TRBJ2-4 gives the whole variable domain GAGVSQSPSNKVTEKGKDVELRCDPISGHTALYWYRQSLGQGLEFLIYFQGNSAPDKSGLPSDRFSAERTGGSVSTLTIQRTQQEDSAVYLCASSPRVLAGELAKNIQYFGAGTRLSVL.